The clone carrying this TCR beta chain was seen more than once but under ten times. What it recognizes is unknown. Sample-barcoded 5' priming and a J-beta primer mix drove a second PCR of roughly 7 to 11 cycles. A template-switch adaptor containing 12 random nucleotides labeled each cDNA molecule. TCRdb fed the 5' RACE reads into MiXCR, producing one record per CDR3 protein. The sample has 700,000 to 950,000 distinct CDR3 sequences; roughly 60% are singletons. The sample is drawn from a study of blood T cells in healthy people across ages. Study-wide background: Per every two T cells, about one barcoded beta molecule was captured by template switching. Study-level findings and limits: Both higher diversity and more naive CD4+ cells marked long-lived donors when set against aged donors. In older individuals, TCR beta diversity per million T cells was lower, falling roughly linearly with age.

The TCR originated in a man aged 30 to 39 in good health. The sample was blood.

CDR3 sequence: CSVERSGSPNEQYF. CDR3 DNA: TGCAGCGTTGAGCGAAGCGGGAGCCCCAACGAGCAGTACTTC. The rearrangement uses TRBV29-1 and TRBJ2-7, with TRBD2 identical over 8 bases. Germline CDR1 is SQVTM and CDR2 is ANQGSEA. The V and J ends lost 3 bases and 5 bases, in that order; junction bases with no gene match: 9. This CDR3 is 14 amino acids long.